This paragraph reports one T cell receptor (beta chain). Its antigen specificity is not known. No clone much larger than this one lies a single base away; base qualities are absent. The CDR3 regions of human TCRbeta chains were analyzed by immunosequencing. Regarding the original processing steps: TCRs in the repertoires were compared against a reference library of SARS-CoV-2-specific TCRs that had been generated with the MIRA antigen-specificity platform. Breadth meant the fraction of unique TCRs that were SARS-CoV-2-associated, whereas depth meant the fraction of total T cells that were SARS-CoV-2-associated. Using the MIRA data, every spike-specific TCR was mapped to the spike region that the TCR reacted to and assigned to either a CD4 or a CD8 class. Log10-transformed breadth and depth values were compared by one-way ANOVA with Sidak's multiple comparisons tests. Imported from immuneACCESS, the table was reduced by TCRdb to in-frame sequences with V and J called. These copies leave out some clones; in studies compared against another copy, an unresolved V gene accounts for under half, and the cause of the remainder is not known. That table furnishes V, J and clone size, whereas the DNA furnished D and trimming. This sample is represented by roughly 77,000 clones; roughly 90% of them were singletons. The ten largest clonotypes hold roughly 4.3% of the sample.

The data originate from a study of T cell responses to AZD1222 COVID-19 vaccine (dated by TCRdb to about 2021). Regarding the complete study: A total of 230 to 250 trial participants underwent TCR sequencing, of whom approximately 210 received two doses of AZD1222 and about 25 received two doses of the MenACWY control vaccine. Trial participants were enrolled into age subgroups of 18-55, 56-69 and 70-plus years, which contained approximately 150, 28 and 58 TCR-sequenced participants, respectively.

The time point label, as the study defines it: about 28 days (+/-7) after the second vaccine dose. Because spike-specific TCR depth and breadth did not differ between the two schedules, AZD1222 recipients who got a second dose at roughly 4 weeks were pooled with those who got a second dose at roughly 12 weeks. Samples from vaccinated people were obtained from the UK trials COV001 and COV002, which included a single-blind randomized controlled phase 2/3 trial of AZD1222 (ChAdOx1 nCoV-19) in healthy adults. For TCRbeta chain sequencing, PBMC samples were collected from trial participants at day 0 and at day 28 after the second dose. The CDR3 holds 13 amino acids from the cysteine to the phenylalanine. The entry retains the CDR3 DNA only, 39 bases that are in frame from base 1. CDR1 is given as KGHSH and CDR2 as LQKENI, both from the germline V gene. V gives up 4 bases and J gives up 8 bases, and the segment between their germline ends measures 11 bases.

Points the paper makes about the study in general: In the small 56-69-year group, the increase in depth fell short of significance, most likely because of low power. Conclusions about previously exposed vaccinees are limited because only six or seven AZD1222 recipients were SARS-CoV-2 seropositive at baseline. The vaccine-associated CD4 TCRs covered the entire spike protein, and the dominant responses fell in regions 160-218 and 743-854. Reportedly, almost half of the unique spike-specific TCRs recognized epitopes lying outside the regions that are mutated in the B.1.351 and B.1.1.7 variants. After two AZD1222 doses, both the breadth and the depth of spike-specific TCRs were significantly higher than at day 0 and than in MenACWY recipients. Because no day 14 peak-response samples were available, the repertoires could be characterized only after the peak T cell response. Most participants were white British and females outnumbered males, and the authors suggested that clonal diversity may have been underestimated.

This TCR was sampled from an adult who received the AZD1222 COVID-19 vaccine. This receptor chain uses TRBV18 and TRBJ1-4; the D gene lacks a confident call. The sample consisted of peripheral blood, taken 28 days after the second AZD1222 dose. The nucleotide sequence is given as TGTGCCAGCTCACTCCCTGTGTCGGAAAAACTGTTTTTT. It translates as CASSLPVSEKLFF.